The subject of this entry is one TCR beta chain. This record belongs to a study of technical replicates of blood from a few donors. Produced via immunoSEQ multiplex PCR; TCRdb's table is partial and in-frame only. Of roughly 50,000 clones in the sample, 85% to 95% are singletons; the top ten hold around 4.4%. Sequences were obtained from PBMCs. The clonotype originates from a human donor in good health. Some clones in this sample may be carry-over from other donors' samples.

The CDR3 DNA reads TGTGCCAGCAGCCCCCAAACCGGACAGGCAGATACGCAGTATTTT. Residues: CASSPQTGQADTQYF. V is TRBV5-6 and J is TRBJ2-3; 7 bases map to TRBD1. This CDR3 has 15 amino acids. Germline assignment: CDR1 SGHDT and CDR2 YYEEEE. With 4 bases clipped from V and 4 bases from J, the junction kept 9 bases outside the gene matches.